These 25 T cell receptor beta chains came from one sample sequenced in a study of blood T cell repertoires in COVID-19. Clones were sequenced by immunoSEQ multiplex PCR, and TCRdb holds only the in-frame ones, with some missing. The data hold 270,000 or so clones, with roughly 79% observed a single time. The sample was peripheral blood. These receptors were taken from a woman aged 60-75 years with active or convalescent COVID-19.

This chain connects TRBV19 to TRBJ1-4; 9 nucleotides align to TRBD1. The CDR3 length is 15 residues. The germline V gene has CDR1 LNHDA and CDR2 SQIVND (reference sequence). The J segment lost 3 bases and the V segment lost 9 bases, leaving 8 bases of the junction unmatched. The CDR3 coding sequence is TGTGCCAGCCATACAGGGGGCTGGTCTAATGAAAAACTGTTTTTT. Translation: CASHTGGWSNEKLFF.

This sequence joins TRBV19 and TRBJ1-2, with D unresolved. The length of the CDR3 is 11 residues. The germline gives CDR1 LNHDA, CDR2 SQIVND (reference sequence). Trimming took off 4 bases at V and 6 bases at J, with 6 bases between the two ends. This CDR3 reads CASSRRDGYTF. The CDR3 DNA reads TGTGCCAGTAGTAGGCGGGATGGCTACACCTTC.

The V call is TRBV15, the J call TRBJ2-3; D call uncertain. This CDR3 is 18 amino acids long. V was trimmed by 0 bases and J by 3 bases, leaving 19 bases between them. Germline V lookup: CDR1 LNHNV, CDR2 YYDKDF (reference sequence). In DNA, the CDR3 is TGTGCCACCAGCAGAGAATTGTTGGTAGGATGGAGAACAGATACGCAGTATTTT. Translated, it gives CATSRELLVGWRTDTQYF.

This clone was seen a single time. The chain combines TRBV7-8 with TRBJ2-5; possibly TRBD2 for D (6 bases). The CDR3 length is 14 residues. CDR1 SGHVS and CDR2 FQNEAQ come from the germline V gene. With 6 bases removed from V and 5 bases from J, the gap between germline ends came to 16 bases. This chain's CDR3 is CASSLMTSTETQYF. Here the CDR3 DNA reads TGTGCCAGCAGTCTGATGACTAGTACGGAGACCCAGTACTTC.

The V call is TRBV6-5, the J call TRBJ2-1, with 13 bases matching TRBD2. The CDR3 is made up of 15 amino acids. CDR1 is MNHEY, CDR2 SVGAGI, per germline. The junction had 3 bases not matched to a gene; V was cut back by 6 bases and J by 4 bases. The CDR3 bases are TGTGCCAGCAGGCTACTAGCGGGGGGGTACAATGAGCAGTTCTTC. It specifies CASRLLAGGYNEQFF.

CDR3 residues: CASRDRGKETQYF. CDR3 sequence (DNA): TGTGCCAGCCGGGACAGGGGAAAAGAGACCCAGTACTTC. The rearrangement joins TRBV19 to TRBJ2-5, with 10 bases fitting TRBD1. V gave up 9 bases and J gave up 3 bases; unmatched junction bases: 4. The length of the CDR3 is 13 residues. Germline-derived CDR1 and CDR2 are LNHDA and SQIVND (reference sequence).

This clone was picked up many times. CDR3 amino acids: CASSLGTSGPFTNEQFF. The CDR3 DNA sequence: TGTGCCAGCAGCTTAGGGACTAGCGGCCCCTTCACCAATGAGCAGTTCTTC. The chain couples TRBV11-2 to TRBJ2-1, with 10 bases identical to TRBD2. The V and J ends lost 1 base and 6 bases, in that order; junction bases with no gene match: 9. The germline gives CDR1 SGHAT, CDR2 FQNNGV. The CDR3 loop spans 17 amino acids.

J is TRBJ1-2 and V is TRBV6-1, with unresolved D. The CDR3 consists of 15 residues. Germline CDR1 MNHNS, CDR2 SASEGT. Trimming stripped 3 bases from V and 5 bases from J, with 16 bases between. The CDR3 coding sequence is TGTGCCAGCAGTGAGCACAGCCCGTCCTTATATGGCTACACCTTC. Protein product: CASSEHSPSLYGYTF.

The chain has TRBV19 and TRBJ2-3; TRBD2 matches at 7 bases. The V gene's germline CDR1 is LNHDA and CDR2 SQIVND (reference sequence). V shed 10 bases and J 4 bases; nucleotides not matched to a gene: 5. This CDR3 has 12 residues. The CDR3 DNA follows: TGTGCCACGGGGGGATTCTCAGATACGCAGTATTTT. Protein product: CATGGFSDTQYF.

CDR3 nucleotides: TGTGCCAGCAGCTTAGGGGGGCGGCGGGAGACCCAGTACTTC. Amino acids: CASSLGGRRETQYF. The J gene is TRBJ2-5, the V gene TRBV11-1, with D possibly matching TRBD1 (6 bases). V shed 1 base and J shed 5 bases, with 11 bases lying between them. The CDR3 runs 14 residues. The V gene's germline CDR1 is SGHAT and CDR2 FQDESV (reference sequence).

This chain joins TRBV29-1 and TRBJ1-1; D is ambiguous. CDR3 size: 13 residues. V was trimmed by 4 bases and J by 4 bases, leaving 13 bases between them. Germline V CDR1 and CDR2: SQVTM, ANQGSEA. The chain's CDR3 is CSVGHTGGTEAFF. CDR3 nucleotides: TGCAGCGTTGGGCACACTGGCGGCACTGAAGCTTTCTTT.

The chain is built from TRBV9 and TRBJ1-6; D gene uncertain. The CDR3 totals 15 residues. V dropped 2 bases and J dropped 7 bases, with 13 bases sitting between them. In germline, CDR1 is SGDLS, CDR2 YYNGEE. CDR3 residues: CASSVKPGPNSPLHF. CDR3 nucleotides: TGTGCCAGCAGCGTTAAGCCGGGTCCGAATTCACCCCTCCACTTT.

The chain couples TRBV18 to TRBJ1-3; 9 nucleotides match TRBD1. The length of the CDR3 is 17 residues. Germline-derived CDR1 and CDR2 are KGHSH and LQKENI. The V and J ends lost 5 bases and 1 base, in that order; junction bases with no gene match: 9. The CDR3 loop reads CASSSGTGSFSGNTIYF. CDR3 bases: TGTGCCAGCTCATCCGGGACAGGGTCATTTTCTGGAAACACCATATATTTT.

V and J are TRBV10-3 and TRBJ1-6, with D tentatively TRBD1 (5 bases). V shed 3 bases and J shed 10 bases, with 16 bases lying between them. Germline V gives CDR1 ENHRY, CDR2 SYGVKD. The CDR3 contains 15 residues. DNA of the CDR3: TGTGCCATCAGTGAATCCGCCCAGGGCGAATCACCCCTCCACTTT. Translation: CAISESAQGESPLHF.

V gene TRBV7-2 combines with J gene TRBJ2-5; 8 nucleotides match TRBD2. Trimming took 3 bases from V and 5 from J; bases not matched to a gene: 8. Germline CDR1 and CDR2: SGHTA and FQGNSA. The CDR3 has 15 residues. CDR3 residues: CASSFSGEEGETQYF. DNA of the CDR3: TGTGCCAGCAGCTTTAGCGGGGAGGAGGGGGAGACCCAGTACTTC.

This clone has just a few counts. V and J are TRBV12-3 or TRBV12-4 and TRBJ1-2, with D tentatively TRBD1 (5 bases). V dropped 5 bases and J dropped 6 bases, with 13 bases sitting between them. There are 13 residues in the CDR3. The CDR3 DNA reads as TGTGCCAGCAGTGCAACTCGGGGGAATGGCTACACCTTC. This encodes CASSATRGNGYTF.

This chain joins TRBV5-4 and TRBJ1-1; D ambiguous. The CDR3 sequence is 14 residues long. With 3 bases removed from V and 1 base from J, the gap between germline ends came to 10 bases. CDR1 is SGHNT, CDR2 YYREEE, per germline (reference sequence). The CDR3 spells CASSSGGGNTEAFF. The CDR3 DNA follows: TGTGCCAGCAGCTCAGGTGGTGGGAACACTGAAGCTTTCTTT.

The chain recombines TRBV7-9 with TRBJ2-7; tentatively, D is TRBD1 (6 bases). Germline V CDR1 and CDR2: SEHNR, FQNEAQ (reference sequence). The CDR3 runs to 16 residues. The ends were cut back, 1 base at V and 2 bases at J, with 15 bases in the middle. The chain's CDR3 is CASSLVGGHQTYEQYF. In nucleotides, the CDR3 is TGTGCCAGCAGCTTAGTAGGGGGACACCAGACCTACGAGCAGTACTTC.

J is TRBJ2-1 and V is TRBV3-1 (or the pseudogene TRBV3-2), with D maybe TRBD2 (5 bases). The length of the CDR3 is 15 residues. The germline gives CDR1 LGHDT, CDR2 YNNKEL (reference sequence). The V end lost 4 bases, the J end lost 7 bases, and 17 bases lay between the germline ends. CDR3 DNA: TGTGCCAGCAGCCCTACTAGGGCCCGCGGGAATGAGCAGTTCTTC. This codes for CASSPTRARGNEQFF.

The gene calls are TRBV5-6 and TRBJ1-2; perhaps TRBD1 as D (5 bases). The germline gives CDR1 SGHDT, CDR2 YYEEEE. The CDR3 length is 14 residues. The V end lost 4 bases, the J end lost 4 bases, and 14 bases lay between the germline ends. CDR3 sequence (DNA): TGTGCCAGCAGCCCGGACCCGGGGGGCTATGGCTACACCTTC. As protein: CASSPDPGGYGYTF. Full variable domain (remainder filled in from reference TRBV5-6 and TRBJ1-2): DAGVTQSPTHLIKTRGQQVTLRCSPKSGHDTVSWYQQALGQGPQFIFQYYEEEERQRGNFPDRFSGHQFPNYSSELNVNALLLGDSALYLCASSPDPGGYGYTFGSGTRLTVV.

The chain employs TRBV11-3 and TRBJ2-3; 7 nucleotides agree with TRBD1. There are 15 residues in the CDR3. The J segment lost 0 bases and the V segment lost 5 bases, leaving 5 bases of the junction unmatched. Germline assignment: CDR1 SGHNT and CDR2 YENEEA. DNA of the CDR3: TGTGCCAGCAGCCGAAGACAGGGAAGCACAGATACGCAGTATTTT. Translated, it gives CASSRRQGSTDTQYF.

This rearrangement joins TRBV2 to TRBJ2-2; 7 bases match TRBD2. V gave up 3 bases and J gave up 4 bases; unmatched junction bases: 11. The CDR3 extends over 17 amino acids. Germline lookup yields CDR1 SNHLY and CDR2 FYNNEI. The CDR3, as DNA: TGTGCCAGCAGTGAGTTGTCTGGGAGGGTGCTCACCGGGGAGCTGTTTTTT. Encoded protein: CASSELSGRVLTGELFF.

V is TRBV4-1 and J is TRBJ1-4, with TRBD1 matching over 9 bases. Germline V CDR1 and CDR2: MGHRA, YSYEKL. This CDR3 spans 15 amino acids. The V segment lost 3 bases and the J segment 12 bases; nucleotides outside the gene matches: 11. DNA of the CDR3: TGCGCCAGCAGCCAGCCCCGGGACAGGGTGGGAGAACTGTTTTTT. Its protein product is CASSQPRDRVGELFF.

The V gene is TRBV7-2, the J gene TRBJ1-4; 7 bases match TRBD1. J lost 0 bases, V lost 0 bases, and 7 bases had no gene match. The CDR3 sequence is 18 residues long. From germline, CDR1 is SGHTA and CDR2 FQGNSA. The CDR3 region is CASSLAWDRIATNEKLFF. CDR3 DNA: TGTGCCAGCAGCTTAGCGTGGGACAGAATTGCAACTAATGAAAAACTGTTTTTT.

J is TRBJ2-3 and V is TRBV10-3; TRBD2 matches at 11 bases. The CDR3 extends over 17 amino acids. Germline V lookup: CDR1 ENHRY, CDR2 SYGVKD. V was pared by 6 bases and J by 3 bases, with 11 bases of the junction left unmatched. CDR3 amino acids: CAIRSLAGDHLTDTQYF. DNA of the CDR3: TGTGCCATCAGATCACTAGCGGGGGATCACCTAACAGATACGCAGTATTTT.